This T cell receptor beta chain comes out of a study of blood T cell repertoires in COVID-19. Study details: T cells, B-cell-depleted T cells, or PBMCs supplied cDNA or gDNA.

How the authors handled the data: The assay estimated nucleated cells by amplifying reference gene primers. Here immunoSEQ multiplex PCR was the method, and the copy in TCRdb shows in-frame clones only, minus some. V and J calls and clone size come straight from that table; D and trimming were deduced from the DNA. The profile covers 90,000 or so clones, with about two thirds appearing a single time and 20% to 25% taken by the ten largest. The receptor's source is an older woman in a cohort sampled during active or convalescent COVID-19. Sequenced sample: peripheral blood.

In DNA, the CDR3 is TGTGCCAGCAGGGAGGGCGGGGGGATAGATACGCAGTATTTT. As protein: CASREGGGIDTQYF. The V call is TRBV2, the J call TRBJ2-3; 8 positions agree with TRBD2. V shed 6 bases and J 5 bases; nucleotides not matched to a gene: 7. Germline loops: CDR1 SNHLY, CDR2 FYNNEI. CDR3 length: 14 amino acids.